Detailed here is one TCR beta chain. It lacks a known antigen. No much larger clone exists at a distance of one base, and base qualities are not known. The sample comes from a study of T cell responses to AZD1222 COVID-19 vaccine listed by TCRdb under 2021. At the level of the whole study: Because spike-specific TCR depth and breadth did not differ between the two schedules, AZD1222 recipients who got a second dose at roughly 4 weeks were pooled with those who got a second dose at roughly 12 weeks. A total of over 230 trial participants underwent TCR sequencing, of whom 200 to 220 had received two doses of AZD1222 and 26 had received two doses of the MenACWY control vaccine. Trial participants were enrolled into age subgroups of 18-55, 56-69 and 70-plus years, which contained roughly 150, 30 and 60 TCR-sequenced participants, respectively.

This specimen's time point label, interpreted: baseline before first vaccination. Vaccinee samples were obtained from the UK trials COV001 and COV002, which included a single-blind randomized controlled phase 2/3 trial of AZD1222 (ChAdOx1 nCoV-19) in healthy adults. For TCRbeta chain sequencing, PBMC samples from trial participants were taken at day 0 and at day 28 after the second dose. Inclusive of the bounding cysteine and phenylalanine, the CDR3 is 15 residues long. CDR3 DNA is the only sequence kept; it has 45 bases, read in frame from the first base. V is clipped by 4 bases and J by 5 bases, and the sequence between their germline boundaries is 18 bases long. The germline V gene sets CDR1 to SGHRS and CDR2 to YFSETQ. What the study reported, not specific to this receptor: The whole spike protein was spanned by vaccine-associated CD4 TCRs, and dominant responses were seen in regions 160-218 and 743-854. The 56-69-year group was small, and its depth increase did not reach significance, likely because of low power. Because no day 14 peak-response samples were available, repertoires were characterized only after the peak T cell response. Participants were mostly white British, with more females than males. The authors suggested clonal diversity may have been underestimated. Conclusions about previously exposed vaccinees are limited, since just five or six AZD1222 recipients were seropositive for SARS-CoV-2 at baseline. Nearly half of unique spike-specific TCRs reportedly recognized epitopes outside regions mutated in the B.1.351 and B.1.1.7 variants. Spike-specific TCR breadth and depth rose significantly after two AZD1222 doses compared with day 0 and with MenACWY recipients.

The CDR3 regions of human TCRbeta chains were analyzed by immunosequencing. Per the original workflow: TCRs in the repertoires were matched against a reference library of SARS-CoV-2-specific TCRs that had been generated with the MIRA antigen-specificity platform. Breadth was defined as the fraction of unique TCRs that were SARS-CoV-2-associated, and depth was defined as the fraction of total T cells that were SARS-CoV-2-associated. Using the MIRA data, every spike-specific TCR was mapped to the spike region that the TCR reacted to and assigned to either a CD4 or a CD8 class. Log10-transformed breadth and depth values were compared by one-way ANOVA with Sidak's multiple comparisons tests. TCRdb limited this immuneACCESS table to in-frame rearrangements with V and J called. A share of clones is missing; checked studies link under half to unresolved V genes, and the rest is unexplained. V, J and clone size derive from that table, while D and trimming were established from the DNA sequence. The sample table holds 63,000 or so clones, of which over 75% were seen once. The ten largest clones represent less than 20% of the sample.

The material was peripheral blood, obtained on day 0 of AZD1222 vaccination. The sequence was obtained from an adult in good health. The V and J segments used are TRBV5-1 and TRBJ2-5; a tentative D call is TRBD1 (5 bases match). The DNA sequence is given as TGCGCCAGCAGCCCCCTAGGGGTAGGGAAGGAGACCCAGTACTTC. This yields the protein CASSPLGVGKETQYF.